A single sample is the source of the 29 T cell receptor beta chains below, sequenced in a study of glioma-infiltrating T cells. Amplification of TCR alpha and beta CDR3 regions from RNA used iRepertoire nested multiplex PCR. MiXCR, run by TCRdb on the multiplex PCR reads, gives a single entry per CDR3 protein. The sample carries about 3,500 distinct CDR3 sequences, 92% recorded once. Sequenced: glioma tissue, nonneoplastic brain tissue, or PBMCs (not recorded which). The receptors derive from a human donor with low-grade glioma or glioblastoma, undergoing nonglioma brain surgery, or in good health (not recorded which).

A remark on this clonotype: As an off-target read in a library built for alpha chains, this beta chain has a frequency of little significance. This chain connects TRBV19 to TRBJ1-1; a possible D gene is TRBD1 (6 bases). The germline gives CDR1 LNHDA, CDR2 SQIVND (reference sequence). The CDR3 is made up of 14 amino acids. V was shortened by 3 bases and J by 5 bases, with 13 bases between the two germline ends. CDR3 coding DNA: TGTGCCAGTAGTATTTGGGGGGCCAAGACTGAAGCTTTCTTT. Its translation is CASSIWGAKTEAFF.

As concerns this clonotype: Since the library was made to target alpha chains, this beta chain is a stray read and its abundance is not meaningful. The J gene is TRBJ1-2, the V gene TRBV20-1; 9 nucleotides match TRBD1. CDR1 and CDR2 (germline): DFQATT, SNEGSKA (reference sequence). The V and J ends lost 5 bases and 10 bases, in that order; junction bases with no gene match: 11. The CDR3 contains 13 residues. The CDR3 bases are TGCAGTGCTGCCGACAGGGGGGCCTTAGACTACACCTTC. As protein: CSAADRGALDYTF.

Points on this clonotype: The library was prepared for alpha chains; this beta chain is a stray read, so its frequency means little. The chain has TRBV6-6 and TRBJ2-1, with D maybe TRBD2 (6 bases). This CDR3 is built from 13 residues. Trimming removed 10 bases at V and 5 bases at J, with 15 bases between. Germline lookup yields CDR1 MNHNY and CDR2 SVGAGI (reference sequence). The CDR3 loop is CAITRDWNNEQFF. The DNA of the CDR3 is TGTGCCATTACGAGGGACTGGAACAATGAGCAGTTCTTC.

Comments on this clonotype: Relative to the germline gene, one junction end is altered; a read error may explain this. In a library made to pick up alpha chains, this beta chain is a stray read with a size that means little. The chain couples TRBV6-1 to TRBJ2-1; the match to TRBD2 covers 11 bases. The CDR3 length is 16 residues. Germline lookup yields CDR1 MNHNS and CDR2 SASEGT. CDR3 residues: CASRLTSGSSQGEQFF. The CDR3 bases are TGTGCTAGCAGACTAACTAGCGGGAGCTCCCAGGGTGAGCAGTTCTTC.

For this clonotype: As an off-target read in a library built for alpha chains, this beta chain has a frequency of little significance. J is TRBJ2-3 and V is TRBV6-5; 10 bases fit TRBD1. Trimming removed 8 bases from V and 5 bases from J; junction bases left unmatched: 10. Germline V CDR1 and CDR2: MNHEY, SVGAGI. There are 15 residues in the CDR3. The CDR3 DNA is TGTGCCAGCCACCCCGGGACAGGGGAGGAAGATACGCAGTATTTT. It specifies CASHPGTGEEDTQYF.

With respect to this clonotype: This beta chain was picked up by a library intended for alpha chains and is off target, so its count carries little meaning. The rearrangement links TRBV7-2 to TRBJ1-5; the D gene is possibly TRBD1 (6 bases). The germline V gene has CDR1 SGHTA and CDR2 FQGNSA. This CDR3 has 18 residues. The V end was cut by 3 bases, the J end by 4 bases, with 22 bases between. The CDR3 here is CASSFLKTGRGKNQPQHF. The CDR3 nucleotides are TGTGCCAGCAGCTTCCTGAAAACAGGGAGGGGAAAGAATCAGCCCCAGCATTTT.

Details on this clonotype: The library was built for alpha chains, so this beta chain is an off-target read and its size means little. The chain links TRBV20-1 to TRBJ1-1; a possible D gene is TRBD1 (6 bases). This CDR3 is built from 13 residues. Deletions cut 8 bases from V and 0 bases from J, with 13 bases between. From germline, CDR1 is DFQATT and CDR2 SNEGSKA (reference sequence). The CDR3: CSSGDAVNTEAFF. CDR3 nucleotide sequence: TGCAGTTCAGGGGACGCTGTGAACACTGAAGCTTTCTTT.

With respect to this clonotype: In a library made to pick up alpha chains, this beta chain is a stray read with a size that means little. J is TRBJ1-1 and V is TRBV6-2 or TRBV6-3; maybe TRBD1 (6 bases). Trimming took 2 bases from V and 7 from J, leaving 11 bases between them. The CDR3 length is 13 residues. CDR1 MNHEY and CDR2 SVGEGT come from the germline V gene. This chain's CDR3 is CASSYSRGNEAFF. In DNA, the CDR3 is TGTGCCAGCAGTTACAGCAGGGGAAATGAAGCTTTCTTT.

As for this clonotype: Since the library was made to target alpha chains, this beta chain is a stray read and its abundance is not meaningful. The V call is TRBV6-1, the J call TRBJ2-2, with 7 bases fitting TRBD1. Losses at the gene ends were 11 bases for V and 5 bases for J; bases not matched to a gene: 11. The CDR3 has 14 amino acids. The germline V gene encodes CDR1 MNHNS and CDR2 SASEGT. The CDR3 nucleotides are TGTGCCGGATCGACAGGGTCTGTGACCGGGGAGCTGTTTTTT. It encodes CAGSTGSVTGELFF.

Comments on this clonotype: This beta chain turned up in a library designed for alpha chains; as an off-target read, its abundance says little. V gene TRBV20-1 combines with J gene TRBJ1-1, with no clear D. This CDR3 is built from 14 residues. The germline gives CDR1 DFQATT, CDR2 SNEGSKA (reference sequence). Trimming took off 0 bases at V and 10 bases at J, with 18 bases between the two ends. The CDR3 loop reads CSARDLAGTRGAFF. CDR3 DNA sequence: TGCAGTGCTAGAGATCTCGCAGGCACCCGTGGAGCTTTCTTT.

Notes on this clonotype: Since it is a stray read in a library aimed at alpha chains, this beta chain has a size that is not meaningful. The chain is built from TRBV6-2 or TRBV6-3 and TRBJ2-7; unclear D gene. The J call may be in error: the DNA end matches TRBJ2-5 better. Germline V lookup: CDR1 MNHEY, CDR2 SVGEGT. The CDR3 spans 14 residues. The CDR3: CATSIRGREETQYF. In DNA form, the CDR3 reads TGTGCCACCTCAATTCGCGGTCGGGAAGAGACCCAGTACTTC.

In the case of this clonotype: This beta chain lies outside the target of a library built for alpha chains; its clone size means little. The chain couples TRBV20-1 to TRBJ1-5; D unresolved. V gave up 7 bases and J gave up 0 bases, with 10 bases separating them. CDR1 is DFQATT, CDR2 SNEGSKA, per germline (reference sequence). The CDR3 contains 13 residues. The CDR3 coding sequence is TGCAGTGTTGGGCCATTTAGCAATCAGCCCCAGCATTTT. It specifies CSVGPFSNQPQHF.

With respect to this clonotype: For a library built for alpha chains, this beta chain is a stray read; little rests on its size. The chain is built from TRBV6-1 and TRBJ2-3, with D hard to call. The CDR3 extends over 13 amino acids. Germline loops: CDR1 MNHNS, CDR2 SASEGT. V was clipped by 7 bases and J by 0 bases, with 8 bases between them. The CDR3 is CASTAPSTDTQYF. DNA for the CDR3: TGTGCCAGCACAGCCCCTAGCACAGATACGCAGTATTTT.

Points on this clonotype: Since it is a stray read in a library aimed at alpha chains, this beta chain has a size that is not meaningful. The CDR3: CASSSPQANEQYF. CDR3 coding DNA: TGTGCCAGCAGTTCCCCCCAAGCGAACGAGCAGTACTTC. The chain has TRBV27 and TRBJ2-7; D gene unclear. The CDR3 runs to 13 residues. The germline CDR1 and CDR2 sequences are MNHEY and SMNVEV (reference sequence). With 4 bases removed from V and 5 bases from J, the gap between germline ends came to 12 bases.

Of note for this clonotype: Within a library made for alpha chains, this beta chain is off target, and its count is uninformative. J is TRBJ1-2 and V is TRBV28; no reliable D call. Germline lookup yields CDR1 MDHEN and CDR2 SYDVKM. The CDR3 has 12 amino acids. The V end was cut by 7 bases, the J end by 9 bases, with 15 bases between. The CDR3 DNA reads TGTGCCAGCATGGACGGAGTTGTGAGCTACACCTTC. Translating gives CASMDGVVSYTF.

Remarks on this clonotype: For a library built for alpha chains, this beta chain is a stray read; little rests on its size. The chain uses TRBV4-1 and TRBJ1-1; D might be TRBD1 (5 bases). Germline V lookup: CDR1 MGHRA, CDR2 YSYEKL. Trimming cost V 6 bases and J 5 bases, with 16 bases left between them. The CDR3 is made up of 14 amino acids. The CDR3 nucleotides are TGCGCCAGCAGGTCACAGGTAGTAGGGACTGAAGCTTTCTTT. Translating gives CASRSQVVGTEAFF.

As regards this clonotype: This beta chain is an off-target read within a library intended for alpha chains, so its frequency means little. The rearrangement uses TRBV6-1 and TRBJ1-2; D call uncertain. Trimming took off 5 bases at V and 2 bases at J, with 9 bases between the two ends. CDR1 and CDR2 (germline): MNHNS, SASEGT. The CDR3 totals 13 residues. The CDR3 coding sequence is TGTGCCAGCAGTTTCAACAGCAACTATGGCTACACCTTC. Protein sequence: CASSFNSNYGYTF.

This clonotype came up once. This beta chain is a stray sequence in a library constructed for alpha chains; its clone size is not meaningful. CDR3 protein: CASSPGIMNTEAFF. The CDR3 nucleotides read TGTGCCAGCAGCCCCGGGATCATGAACACTGAAGCTTTCTTT. The gene calls are TRBV7-8 and TRBJ1-1; no clear D. Germline CDR1 is SGHVS and CDR2 is FQNEAQ. The CDR3 sequence is 14 residues long. The V and J ends lost 5 bases and 0 bases respectively, with 10 bases between them.

Points on this clonotype: The size of this beta chain means little, since it is a stray read in a library made for alpha chains. The chain links TRBV2 to TRBJ2-3; D tentatively reads TRBD1 or TRBD2 (6 bases each). Germline V CDR1 and CDR2: SNHLY, FYNNEI. V was trimmed by 4 bases and J by 10 bases, leaving 27 bases between them. The CDR3 runs to 17 residues. The CDR3 loop reads CASSAGESGSRRGAQYF. The CDR3 DNA sequence: TGTGCCAGCAGTGCAGGGGAATCAGGTTCACGGCGGGGTGCGCAGTATTTT.

With respect to this clonotype: Since it is a stray read in a library aimed at alpha chains, this beta chain has a size that is not meaningful. J is TRBJ2-1 and V is TRBV6-6, with 8 positions matching TRBD2. The CDR3 contains 12 residues. Germline CDR1 reads MNHNY; CDR2 reads SVGAGI (reference sequence). V lost 11 bases to trimming and J lost 7 bases; unmatched junction nucleotides: 7. DNA of the CDR3: TGTGCCTCTAGCGGGCCCGGGAATGAGCAGTTCTTC. Its translation: CASSGPGNEQFF.

Regarding this clonotype: This beta chain is a stray sequence in a library constructed for alpha chains; its clone size is not meaningful. The chain couples TRBV7-2 to TRBJ1-2; TRBD1 agrees at 10 bases. This CDR3 contains 15 residues. CDR1 SGHTA and CDR2 FQGNSA come from the germline V gene. The ends lost 1 base at V and 4 bases at J; junction bases unmatched: 3. This CDR3 reads CASSLVGTGAYGYTF. The CDR3 region has the DNA TGTGCCAGCAGCTTAGTGGGGACAGGGGCCTATGGCTACACCTTC.

In the case of this clonotype: Because this beta chain is a stray read in a library intended to capture alpha chains, its abundance should not be given much weight. The V and J genes are TRBV20-1 and TRBJ1-1, with a tentative D call TRBD1 (5 bases). Germline V CDR1 and CDR2: DFQATT, SNEGSKA (reference sequence). Deletions cut 6 bases from V and 6 bases from J, with 17 bases between. The CDR3 is 13 amino acids. CDR3 DNA: TGCAGTGCAACTATAACGGAGGGGTCTGAAGCTTTCTTT. It yields the protein CSATITEGSEAFF.

Remarks on this clonotype: Because this beta chain is a stray read in a library intended to capture alpha chains, its abundance should not be given much weight. The chain couples TRBV6-6 to TRBJ2-1; the D gene is possibly TRBD2 (5 bases). The CDR3 is made up of 14 amino acids. The germline V gene encodes CDR1 MNHNY and CDR2 SVGAGI (reference sequence). V was shortened by 2 bases and J by 14 bases, with 19 bases between the two germline ends. CDR3 amino acids: CASSYAIPGGKEFF. The CDR3 nucleotides are TGTGCCAGCAGTTACGCGATCCCCGGAGGTAAAGAGTTCTTC.

Points on this clonotype: Because the library targeted alpha chains, this beta chain is an off-target read whose size means little. The V and J genes are TRBV6-1 and TRBJ2-5; perhaps TRBD2 as D (5 bases). V was cut by 6 bases and J by 1 base, with 15 bases left in between. The germline V gene has CDR1 MNHNS and CDR2 SASEGT. The CDR3 spans 15 residues. CDR3 residues: CASSPLSGGQETQYF. The CDR3 nucleotides are TGTGCCAGCAGCCCACTCAGCGGAGGCCAAGAGACCCAGTACTTC.

This clonotype was seen a single time. Since it is a stray read in a library aimed at alpha chains, this beta chain has a size that is not meaningful. The V and J genes are TRBV20-1 and TRBJ1-1; D perhaps matches TRBD1 (5 bases). The CDR3 has 13 residues. V was shortened by 2 bases and J by 1 base, with 8 bases between the two germline ends. Looked up from germline, CDR1 is DFQATT and CDR2 is SNEGSKA (reference sequence). This chain's CDR3 is CSARRQTNTEAFF. For the CDR3, the DNA is TGCAGTGCTAGACGACAGACGAACACTGAAGCTTTCTTT.

As concerns this clonotype: The library was built for alpha chains, so this beta chain is an off-target read and its size means little. The V call is TRBV20-1, the J call TRBJ1-2; a possible D gene is TRBD1 (6 bases). The germline V gene encodes CDR1 DFQATT and CDR2 SNEGSKA (reference sequence). Deletions cut 5 bases from V and 6 bases from J, with 19 bases between. The CDR3 loop spans 14 amino acids. The chain's CDR3 is CSAGDPQGGHGYTF. The CDR3 DNA is TGCAGTGCTGGTGATCCACAGGGAGGGCATGGCTACACCTTC.

On this clonotype: This beta chain was picked up by a library intended for alpha chains and is off target, so its count carries little meaning. The chain recombines TRBV6-2 or TRBV6-3 with TRBJ1-2, with D hard to call. Trimming removed 8 bases at V and 4 bases at J, with 14 bases between. The CDR3 length is 13 residues. CDR1 and CDR2 (germline): MNHEY, SVGEGT. Here the CDR3 DNA reads TGTGCCAGCGCGGACGGATCAGGCTATGGCTACACCTTC. Protein product: CASADGSGYGYTF.

This clonotype was detected once. With the library built for alpha chains, this beta chain is off target and its frequency is not meaningful. The chain links TRBV7-2 to TRBJ2-3; D gene unclear. The CDR3 totals 12 residues. V dropped 5 bases and J dropped 5 bases, with 8 bases sitting between them. CDR1 and CDR2 (germline): SGHTA, FQGNSA. Written as DNA, the CDR3 is TGTGCCAGCAGCCAAGGGAAAGATACGCAGTATTTT. Translated, it gives CASSQGKDTQYF.

This clonotype was detected a few times. Little can be read into the size of this beta chain, an off-target read in a library designed for alpha chains. The V call is TRBV15, the J call TRBJ2-3, with TRBD2 identical over 9 bases. The CDR3 has 16 residues. The germline V gene has CDR1 LNHNV and CDR2 YYDKDF (reference sequence). J was trimmed by 4 bases and V by 1 base; bases with no gene match: 6. The CDR3 protein is CATSRGSGSVADTQYF. The DNA for the CDR3 is TGTGCCACCAGCAGAGGTAGCGGGAGTGTCGCAGATACGCAGTATTTT.